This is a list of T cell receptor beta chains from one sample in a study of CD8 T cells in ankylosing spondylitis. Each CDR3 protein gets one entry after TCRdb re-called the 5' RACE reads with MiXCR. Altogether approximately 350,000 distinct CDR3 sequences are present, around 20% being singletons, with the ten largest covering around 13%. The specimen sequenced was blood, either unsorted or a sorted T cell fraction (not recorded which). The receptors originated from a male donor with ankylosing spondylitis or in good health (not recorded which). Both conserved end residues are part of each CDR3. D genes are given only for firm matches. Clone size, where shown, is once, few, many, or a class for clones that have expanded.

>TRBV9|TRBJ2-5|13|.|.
CASRGHLQETQYF
TGTGCCAGCCGGGGGCACCTCCAAGAGACCCAGTACTTC
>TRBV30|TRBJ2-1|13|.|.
CAWIESSYNEQFF
TGTGCCTGGATCGAAAGCTCCTACAATGAGCAGTTCTTC
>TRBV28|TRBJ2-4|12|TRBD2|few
CASSLSGGIQYF
TGTGCCAGCAGTTTATCGGGGGGGATTCAGTACTTC
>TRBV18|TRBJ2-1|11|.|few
CASSLGTEEFF
TGTGCCAGCTCACTCGGGACGGAGGAGTTCTTC
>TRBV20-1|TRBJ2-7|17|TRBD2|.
CSARDRTSGGISYEQYF
TGCAGTGCTAGAGATCGGACTAGCGGGGGAATCTCCTACGAGCAGTACTTC
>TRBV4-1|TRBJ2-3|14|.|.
CASSQVGAQDTQYF
TGCGCCAGCAGCCAAGTCGGTGCTCAAGATACGCAGTATTTT
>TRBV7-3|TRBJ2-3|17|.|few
CASSLTESDRGTDTQYF
TGTGCCAGCAGCTTAACAGAATCCGACAGAGGCACAGATACGCAGTATTTT
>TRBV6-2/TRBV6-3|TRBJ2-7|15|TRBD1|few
CASSSRTGGIYEQYF
TGTGCCAGCAGTTCCCGGACAGGGGGGATCTACGAGCAGTACTTC
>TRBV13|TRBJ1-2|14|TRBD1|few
CASSPEGQGDGYTF
TGTGCCAGCAGCCCAGAGGGGCAGGGGGATGGCTACACCTTC
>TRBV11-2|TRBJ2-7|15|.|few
CASSSIRGPTYEQYF
TGTGCCAGCAGCTCAATACGGGGCCCAACCTACGAGCAGTACTTC
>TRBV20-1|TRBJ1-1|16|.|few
CSARVRGAAGTTEAFF
TGCAGTGCTAGAGTTCGGGGGGCCGCTGGGACCACTGAAGCTTTCTTT
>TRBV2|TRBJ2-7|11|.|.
CASRSGYEQYF
TGTGCCAGCAGGTCGGGCTACGAGCAGTACTTC
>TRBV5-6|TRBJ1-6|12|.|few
CASSLADSPLHF
TGTGCCAGCAGCTTGGCGGATTCACCCCTCCACTTT
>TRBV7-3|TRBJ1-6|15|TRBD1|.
CASSDGQAYNSPLHF
TGTGCCAGCAGCGATGGACAGGCCTATAATTCACCCCTCCACTTT
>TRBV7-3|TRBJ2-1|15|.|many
CASSLLASSYNEQFF
TGTGCCAGCAGTTTATTGGCTAGCTCCTACAATGAGCAGTTCTTC
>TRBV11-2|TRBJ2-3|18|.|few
CASSLDKLVSTEADTQYF
TGTGCCAGCAGCTTAGATAAGTTAGTATCGACAGAGGCGGATACGCAGTATTTT
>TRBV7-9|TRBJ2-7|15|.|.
CASSWGRPDPYEQYF
TGTGCCAGCAGCTGGGGCAGACCGGACCCCTACGAGCAGTACTTC
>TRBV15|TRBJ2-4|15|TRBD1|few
CATSPPRGTKNIQYF
TGTGCCACCAGCCCCCCCAGGGGGACCAAAAACATTCAGTACTTC
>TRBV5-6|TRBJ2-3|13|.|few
CASMAGLADTQYF
TGTGCCAGCATGGCAGGGTTGGCGGATACGCAGTATTTT
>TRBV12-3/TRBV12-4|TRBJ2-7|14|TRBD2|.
CASSPVRLASEQYF
TGTGCCAGCAGTCCTGTAAGACTAGCAAGCGAGCAGTACTTC
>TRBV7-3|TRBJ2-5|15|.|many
CASSLTSGSPETQYF
TGTGCCAGCAGCTTAACTTCGGGATCCCCGGAGACCCAGTACTTC
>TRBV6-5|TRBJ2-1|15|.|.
CASSYSGLPVREQFF
TGTGCCAGCAGTTACTCGGGACTCCCTGTGAGAGAGCAGTTCTTC
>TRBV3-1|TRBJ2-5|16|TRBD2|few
CASSQETSGNQETQYF
TGTGCCAGCAGCCAAGAGACTAGCGGGAACCAAGAGACCCAGTACTTC
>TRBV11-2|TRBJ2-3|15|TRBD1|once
CASSFMTGGTDTQYF
TGTGCCAGCAGCTTTATGACAGGGGGGACAGATACGCAGTATTTT
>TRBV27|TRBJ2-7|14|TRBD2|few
CASSYRAGGYEQYF
TGTGCCAGCAGTTATCGAGCGGGGGGATACGAGCAGTACTTC
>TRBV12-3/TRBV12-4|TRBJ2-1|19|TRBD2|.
CALSLDSRRPTSGVDEQFF
TGTGCCCTCAGTTTAGACAGTAGGCGACCGACTAGCGGGGTGGATGAGCAGTTCTTC
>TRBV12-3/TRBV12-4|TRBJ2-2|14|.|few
CASSSQGGPGELFF
TGTGCCAGCAGTTCCCAGGGTGGTCCCGGGGAGCTGTTTTTT
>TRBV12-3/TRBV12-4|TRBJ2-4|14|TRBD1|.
CASSPGQGWNIQYF
TGTGCCAGCAGTCCCGGACAGGGTTGGAACATTCAGTACTTC
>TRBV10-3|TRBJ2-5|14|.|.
CAITDKQRRETQYF
TGTGCCATCACCGACAAACAGAGGCGGGAGACCCAGTACTTC
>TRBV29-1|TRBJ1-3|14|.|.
CSVVVPSSGNTIYF
TGCAGCGTTGTTGTCCCGTCCTCTGGAAACACCATATATTTT
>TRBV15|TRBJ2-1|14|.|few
CATSRDLSGDEQFF
TGTGCCACCAGCAGAGATTTATCAGGGGATGAGCAGTTCTTC
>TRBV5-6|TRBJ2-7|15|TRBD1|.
CASSLRDRGPYEQYF
TGTGCCAGCAGCTTGAGGGACAGGGGTCCCTACGAGCAGTACTTC
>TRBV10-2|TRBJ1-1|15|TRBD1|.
CASTRPGGRATEAFF
TGCGCCAGCACCCGGCCAGGGGGCCGGGCCACTGAAGCTTTCTTT
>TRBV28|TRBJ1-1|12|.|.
CASSWRNTEAFF
TGTGCCAGCAGTTGGCGGAACACTGAAGCTTTCTTT
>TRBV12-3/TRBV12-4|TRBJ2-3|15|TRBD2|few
CASRRTSGPTDTQYF
TGTGCCAGCAGGCGGACTAGCGGACCCACAGATACGCAGTATTTT
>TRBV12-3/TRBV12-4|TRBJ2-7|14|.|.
CASPGHASSYEQYF
TGTGCCAGTCCTGGACACGCGAGCTCCTACGAGCAGTACTTC
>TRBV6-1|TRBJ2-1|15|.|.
CASSEGRSSYNEQFF
TGTGCCAGCAGTGAAGGGAGGAGCTCCTACAATGAGCAGTTCTTC
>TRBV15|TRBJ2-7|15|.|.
CATSREGGQSYEQYF
TGTGCCACCAGCAGAGAGGGGGGACAGTCCTACGAGCAGTACTTC
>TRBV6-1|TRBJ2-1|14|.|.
CASSGIGGLDEQFF
TGTGCCAGCAGTGGGATCGGGGGACTTGATGAGCAGTTCTTC
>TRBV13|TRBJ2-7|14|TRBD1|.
CASSLGQGEYEQYF
TGTGCCAGCAGCTTGGGACAGGGAGAATACGAGCAGTACTTC
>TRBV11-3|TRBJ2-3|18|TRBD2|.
CASSHGGAASGGTDTQYF
TGTGCCAGCAGCCACGGGGGAGCAGCGAGCGGGGGCACAGATACGCAGTATTTT
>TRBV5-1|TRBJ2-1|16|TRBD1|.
CASSFGIGTGLGEQFF
TGCGCCAGCAGCTTCGGGATCGGGACAGGGTTGGGTGAGCAGTTCTTC
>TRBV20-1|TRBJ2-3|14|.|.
CSAAGWGEAYTQYF
TGCAGTGCGGCGGGGTGGGGGGAAGCGTATACGCAGTATTTT
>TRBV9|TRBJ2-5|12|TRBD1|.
CASSDAGGTQYF
TGTGCCAGCAGCGACGCAGGGGGGACCCAGTACTTC
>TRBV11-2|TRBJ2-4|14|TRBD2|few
CASSLRRGVNIQYF
TGTGCCAGCAGCTTAAGGCGGGGGGTAAACATTCAGTACTTC
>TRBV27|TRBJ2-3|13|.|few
CASSPWGGATQYF
TGTGCCAGCAGTCCCTGGGGGGGGGCTACGCAGTATTTT
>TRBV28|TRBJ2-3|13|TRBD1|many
CASRTGGTDTQYF
TGTGCCAGCAGGACAGGGGGCACAGATACGCAGTATTTT
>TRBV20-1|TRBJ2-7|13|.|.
CSARKPAEREQYF
TGCAGTGCTAGGAAACCAGCTGAACGGGAGCAGTACTTC
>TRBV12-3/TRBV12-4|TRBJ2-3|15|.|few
CASSLSRASTDTQYF
TGTGCCAGCAGTTTGAGCAGGGCGAGCACAGATACGCAGTATTTT
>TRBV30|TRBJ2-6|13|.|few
CAWSVGGANVLTF
TGTGCCTGGAGTGTGGGGGGGGCCAACGTCCTGACTTTC
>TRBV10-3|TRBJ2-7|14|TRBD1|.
CAISESRTGAEQYF
TGTGCCATCAGTGAGTCACGGACAGGGGCCGAGCAGTACTTC
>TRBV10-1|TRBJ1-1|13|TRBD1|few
CASSFGQGAEAFF
TGCGCCAGCAGCTTCGGACAGGGGGCTGAAGCTTTCTTT